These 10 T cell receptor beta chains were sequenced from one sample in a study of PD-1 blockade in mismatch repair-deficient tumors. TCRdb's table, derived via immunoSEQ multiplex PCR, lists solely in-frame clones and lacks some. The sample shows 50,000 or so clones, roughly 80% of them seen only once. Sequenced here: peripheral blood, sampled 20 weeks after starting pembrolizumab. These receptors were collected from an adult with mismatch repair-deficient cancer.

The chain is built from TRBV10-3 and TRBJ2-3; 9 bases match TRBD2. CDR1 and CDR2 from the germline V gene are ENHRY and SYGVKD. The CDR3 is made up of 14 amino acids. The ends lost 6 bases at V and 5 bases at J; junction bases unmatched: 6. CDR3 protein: CAIRDSGSGDTQYF. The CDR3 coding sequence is TGTGCCATCAGAGATAGCGGGAGTGGAGATACGCAGTATTTT.

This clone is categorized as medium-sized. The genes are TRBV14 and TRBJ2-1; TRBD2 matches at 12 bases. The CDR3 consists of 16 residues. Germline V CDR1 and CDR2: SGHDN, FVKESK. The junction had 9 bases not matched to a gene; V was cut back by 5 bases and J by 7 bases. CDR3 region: CASSIRLAGEGNEQFF. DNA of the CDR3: TGTGCCAGCAGCATCCGACTAGCGGGAGAGGGGAATGAGCAGTTCTTC.

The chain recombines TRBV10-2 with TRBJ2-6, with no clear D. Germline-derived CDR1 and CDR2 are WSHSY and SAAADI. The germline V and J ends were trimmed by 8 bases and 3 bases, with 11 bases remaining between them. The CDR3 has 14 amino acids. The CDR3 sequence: CASYPPGGANVLTF. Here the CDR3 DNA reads TGCGCCAGCTACCCCCCGGGTGGGGCCAACGTCCTGACTTTC.

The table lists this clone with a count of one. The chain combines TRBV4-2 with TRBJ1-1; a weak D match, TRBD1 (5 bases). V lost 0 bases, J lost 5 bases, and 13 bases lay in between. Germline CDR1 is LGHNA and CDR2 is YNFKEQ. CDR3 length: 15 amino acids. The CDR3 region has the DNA TGTGCCAGCAGCCAAGATGTCAGGGCGGGAACTGAAGCTTTCTTT. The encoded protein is CASSQDVRAGTEAFF.

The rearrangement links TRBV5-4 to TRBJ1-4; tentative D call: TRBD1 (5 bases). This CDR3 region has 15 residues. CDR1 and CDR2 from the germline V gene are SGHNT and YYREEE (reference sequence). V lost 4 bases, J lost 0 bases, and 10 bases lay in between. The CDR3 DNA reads TGTGCCAGCAGCGGGGGACCTGCAACTAATGAAAAACTGTTTTTT. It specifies CASSGGPATNEKLFF.

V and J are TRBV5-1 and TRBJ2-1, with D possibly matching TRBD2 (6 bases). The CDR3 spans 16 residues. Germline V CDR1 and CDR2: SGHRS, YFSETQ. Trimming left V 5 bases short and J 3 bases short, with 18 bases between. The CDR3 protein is CASSSDPGLYYNEQFF. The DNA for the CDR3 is TGCGCCAGCAGTTCCGACCCGGGACTGTACTACAATGAGCAGTTCTTC.

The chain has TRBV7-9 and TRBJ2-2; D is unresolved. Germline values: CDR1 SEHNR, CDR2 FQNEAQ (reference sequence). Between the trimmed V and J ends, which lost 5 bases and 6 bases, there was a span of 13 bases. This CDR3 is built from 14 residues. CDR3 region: CASSPLLVSGELFF. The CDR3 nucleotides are TGTGCCAGCAGCCCTCTTTTAGTTTCCGGGGAGCTGTTTTTT.

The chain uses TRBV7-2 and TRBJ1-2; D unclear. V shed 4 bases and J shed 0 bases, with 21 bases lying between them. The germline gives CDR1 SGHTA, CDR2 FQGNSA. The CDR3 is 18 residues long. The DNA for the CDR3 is TGTGCCAGCAGCTCGTTAAGGTTGTGGATGAGAGCTAACTATGGCTACACCTTC. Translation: CASSSLRLWMRANYGYTF.

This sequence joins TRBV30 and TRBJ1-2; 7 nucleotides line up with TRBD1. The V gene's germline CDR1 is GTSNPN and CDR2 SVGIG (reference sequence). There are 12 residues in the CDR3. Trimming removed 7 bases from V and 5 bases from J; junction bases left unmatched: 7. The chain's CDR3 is CAFSGQQYGYTF. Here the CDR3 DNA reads TGTGCCTTCTCGGGACAGCAGTATGGCTACACCTTC.

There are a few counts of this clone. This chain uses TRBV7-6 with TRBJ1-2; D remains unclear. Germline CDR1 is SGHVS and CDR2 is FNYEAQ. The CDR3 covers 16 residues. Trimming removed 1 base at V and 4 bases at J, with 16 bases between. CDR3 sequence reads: CASSLGGRDSGYGYTF. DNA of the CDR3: TGTGCCAGCAGCTTAGGTGGGCGTGATTCGGGCTATGGCTACACCTTC. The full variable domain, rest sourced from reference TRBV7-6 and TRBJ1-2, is GAGVSQSPRYKVTKRGQDVALRCDPISGHVSLYWYRQALGQGPEFLTYFNYEAQQDKSGLPNDRFSAERPEGSISTLTIQRTEQRDSAMYRCASSLGGRDSGYGYTFGSGTRLTVV.